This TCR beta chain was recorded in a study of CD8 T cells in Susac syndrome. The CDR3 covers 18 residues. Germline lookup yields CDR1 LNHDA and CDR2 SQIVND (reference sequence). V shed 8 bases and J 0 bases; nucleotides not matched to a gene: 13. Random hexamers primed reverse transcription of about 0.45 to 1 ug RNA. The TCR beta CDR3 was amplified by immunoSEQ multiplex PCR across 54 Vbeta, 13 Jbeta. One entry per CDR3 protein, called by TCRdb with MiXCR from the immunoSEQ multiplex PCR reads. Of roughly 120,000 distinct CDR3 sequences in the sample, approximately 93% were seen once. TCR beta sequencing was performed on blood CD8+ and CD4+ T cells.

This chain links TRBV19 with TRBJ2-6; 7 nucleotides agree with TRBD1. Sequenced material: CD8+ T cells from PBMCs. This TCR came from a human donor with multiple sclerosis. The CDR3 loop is CASSPATGSPSGANVLTF. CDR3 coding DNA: TGTGCCAGTTCTCCCGCGACAGGGAGCCCCTCTGGGGCCAACGTCCTGACTTTC.